These T cell receptor beta chains were read from a single sample in a study of blood T cell repertoires in COVID-19. The data were produced by immunoSEQ multiplex PCR, yet TCRdb's version contains in-frame clones alone and is incomplete. The table shows 150,000 or so clones, with about 83% occurring only once. The sample was peripheral blood. All receptors come from a woman in her 70s with COVID-19, enrolled during active disease. CDR3s include the opening cysteine and the closing phenylalanine or tryptophan. D genes are given only for firm matches. The size entry is marked missing in some rows and otherwise reads once, few, many or a size class.

CDR3 protein,CDR3 DNA,D gene,J gene,clone size,V gene
CASSRGTDTQYF,TGTGCCAGCAGTAGGGGAACAGATACGCAGTATTTT,NA,TRBJ2-3,NA,TRBV27
CASSLESGFNEKLFF,TGTGCCAGCAGCTTAGAGTCCGGGTTTAATGAAAAACTGTTTTTT,NA,TRBJ1-4,NA,TRBV7-9
CASSTTGADGELFF,TGTGCCAGTAGTACTACAGGGGCGGACGGGGAGCTGTTTTTT,TRBD1,TRBJ2-2,NA,TRBV19
CASRPGQGSRYEQYF,TGTGCCAGCAGACCCGGACAGGGTAGTCGATACGAGCAGTACTTC,TRBD1,TRBJ2-7,NA,TRBV6-5
CASSSYRGRADTQYF,TGTGCCAGCAGTTCCTACAGGGGGCGGGCAGATACGCAGTATTTT,TRBD1,TRBJ2-3,once,TRBV5-6
CASSPGQGYGYTF,TGTGCCAGCAGTCCAGGACAGGGCTATGGCTACACCTTC,TRBD1,TRBJ1-2,NA,TRBV28
CASSQASGGPGEKLFF,TGTGCCAGCAGCCAAGCCTCAGGGGGCCCGGGGGAAAAACTGTTTTTT,TRBD1,TRBJ1-4,NA,TRBV4-2
CASSQGTGGVYGYTF,TGTGCCAGCAGCCAAGGAACAGGGGGCGTCTATGGCTACACCTTC,TRBD1,TRBJ1-2,NA,TRBV3-1/TRBV3-2
CASSWRLGQGYEQYF,TGTGCCAGCAGCTGGCGGTTAGGACAGGGCTACGAGCAGTACTTC,TRBD1,TRBJ2-7,NA,TRBV5-5
CASSNPQGASNQPQHF,TGTGCCAGTAGTAACCCACAGGGGGCAAGCAATCAGCCCCAGCATTTT,TRBD1,TRBJ1-5,NA,TRBV19
CASRASTQTNEKLFF,TGTGCCAGCAGAGCCTCGACACAGACGAATGAAAAACTGTTTTTT,NA,TRBJ1-4,NA,TRBV6-5
CAISADSYSNQPQHF,TGTGCCATCAGTGCGGACAGTTATAGCAATCAGCCCCAGCATTTT,NA,TRBJ1-5,NA,TRBV10-3
CASRLPGQGGGYTF,TGTGCCAGCAGGTTACCGGGACAGGGAGGTGGCTACACCTTC,TRBD1,TRBJ1-2,NA,TRBV5-4
CASSLGQAYNSPLHF,TGTGCCAGCAGCTTGGGACAGGCTTATAATTCACCCCTCCACTTT,NA,TRBJ1-6,NA,TRBV5-4
CASSQAQGARSYGYTF,TGTGCCAGCAGCCAAGCACAGGGGGCAAGGAGCTATGGCTACACCTTC,TRBD1,TRBJ1-2,NA,TRBV3-1/TRBV3-2